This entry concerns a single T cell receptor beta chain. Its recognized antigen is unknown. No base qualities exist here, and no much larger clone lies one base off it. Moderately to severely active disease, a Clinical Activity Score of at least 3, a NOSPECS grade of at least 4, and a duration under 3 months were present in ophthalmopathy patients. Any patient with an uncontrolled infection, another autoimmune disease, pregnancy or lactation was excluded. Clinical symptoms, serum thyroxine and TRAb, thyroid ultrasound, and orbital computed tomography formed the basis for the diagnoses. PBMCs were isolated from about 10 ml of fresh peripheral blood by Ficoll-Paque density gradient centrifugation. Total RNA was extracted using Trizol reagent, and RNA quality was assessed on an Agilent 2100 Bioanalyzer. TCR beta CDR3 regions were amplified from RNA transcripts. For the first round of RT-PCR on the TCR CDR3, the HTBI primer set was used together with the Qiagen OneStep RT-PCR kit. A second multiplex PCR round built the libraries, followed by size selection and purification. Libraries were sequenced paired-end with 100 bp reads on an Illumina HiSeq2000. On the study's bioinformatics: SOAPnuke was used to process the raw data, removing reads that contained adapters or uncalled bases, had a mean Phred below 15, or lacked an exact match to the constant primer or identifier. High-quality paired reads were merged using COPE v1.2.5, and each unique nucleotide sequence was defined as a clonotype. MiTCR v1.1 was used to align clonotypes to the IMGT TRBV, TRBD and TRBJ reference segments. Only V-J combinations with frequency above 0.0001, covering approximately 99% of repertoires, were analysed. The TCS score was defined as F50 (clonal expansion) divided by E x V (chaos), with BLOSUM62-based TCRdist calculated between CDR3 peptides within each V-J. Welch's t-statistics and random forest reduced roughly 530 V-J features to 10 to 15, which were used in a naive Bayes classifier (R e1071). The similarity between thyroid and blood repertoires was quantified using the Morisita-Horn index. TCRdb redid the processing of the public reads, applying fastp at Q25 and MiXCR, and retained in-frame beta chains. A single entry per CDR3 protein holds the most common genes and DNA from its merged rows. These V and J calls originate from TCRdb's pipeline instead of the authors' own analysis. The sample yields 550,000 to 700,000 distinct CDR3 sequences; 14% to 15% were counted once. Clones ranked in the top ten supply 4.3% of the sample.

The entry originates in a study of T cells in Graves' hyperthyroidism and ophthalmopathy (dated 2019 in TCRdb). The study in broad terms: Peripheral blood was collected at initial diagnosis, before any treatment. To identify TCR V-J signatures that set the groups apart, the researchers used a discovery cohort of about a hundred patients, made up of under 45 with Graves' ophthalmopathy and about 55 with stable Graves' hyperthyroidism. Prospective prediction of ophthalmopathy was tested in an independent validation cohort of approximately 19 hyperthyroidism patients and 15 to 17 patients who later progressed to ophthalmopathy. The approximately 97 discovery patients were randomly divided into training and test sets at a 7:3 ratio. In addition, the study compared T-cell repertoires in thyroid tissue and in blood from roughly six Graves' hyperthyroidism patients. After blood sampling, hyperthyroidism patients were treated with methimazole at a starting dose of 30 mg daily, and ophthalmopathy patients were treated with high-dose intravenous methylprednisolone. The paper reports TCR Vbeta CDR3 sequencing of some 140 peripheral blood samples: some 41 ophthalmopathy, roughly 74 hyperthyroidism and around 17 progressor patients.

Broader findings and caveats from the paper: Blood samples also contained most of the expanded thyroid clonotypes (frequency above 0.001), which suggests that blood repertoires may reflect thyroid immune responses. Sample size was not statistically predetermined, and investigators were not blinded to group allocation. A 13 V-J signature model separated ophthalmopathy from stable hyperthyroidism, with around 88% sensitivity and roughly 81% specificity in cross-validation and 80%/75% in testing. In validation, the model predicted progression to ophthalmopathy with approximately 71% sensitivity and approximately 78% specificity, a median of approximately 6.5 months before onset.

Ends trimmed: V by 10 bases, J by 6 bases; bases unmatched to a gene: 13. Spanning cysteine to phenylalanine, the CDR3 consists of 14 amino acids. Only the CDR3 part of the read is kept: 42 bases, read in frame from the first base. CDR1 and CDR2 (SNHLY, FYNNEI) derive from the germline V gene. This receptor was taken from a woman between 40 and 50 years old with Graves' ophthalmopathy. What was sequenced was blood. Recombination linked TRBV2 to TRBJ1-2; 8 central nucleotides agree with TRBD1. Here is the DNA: TGTGCCATTATGGACCCGACAGGGGTAAATGGCTACACCTTC. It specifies CAIMDPTGVNGYTF.